This is a list of T cell receptor beta chains from one sample in a study of T-cell memory formation after mild COVID-19. TCRdb independently ran MiXCR on the 5' RACE reads; one entry per CDR3 protein. The sample shows roughly 220,000 distinct CDR3 sequences, around 8.8% of them seen only once. Sequencing was performed on PBMCs or a T cell subset sorted from them (not recorded which). The receptors stem from a man younger than 30 who had mild COVID-19 (a few samples of this study predate the infection). Cell type and time point are not known. CDR3s include the opening cysteine and the closing phenylalanine or tryptophan. D genes are given only for firm matches. Clone sizes are given selectively: once, few, many, or a class where the clone is expanded.

>TRBD2|TRBV7-3|18|TRBJ2-5|many
TGTGCCAGCAGCCCGGCGGGAAGCGGGGGGCCAGGTCGGGAGACCCAGTACTTC
CASSPAGSGGPGRETQYF
>TRBD1|TRBV2|13|TRBJ1-2|few
TGTGCCAGCAGTAGGGACAGCTTCTATGGCTACACCTTC
CASSRDSFYGYTF
>TRBD1|TRBV30|14|TRBJ1-4|NA
TGTGCCTGGAGTGACGGGACAGCTAATGAAAAACTGTTTTTT
CAWSDGTANEKLFF
>NA|TRBV5-1|15|TRBJ1-1|few
TGCGCCAGCAGCTTGATGACAGGACTAAACACTGAAGCTTTCTTT
CASSLMTGLNTEAFF
>NA|TRBV12-3/TRBV12-4|12|TRBJ2-4|few
TGTGCCAGCAGTACTAGCCAAAACATTCAGTACTTC
CASSTSQNIQYF
>TRBD1|TRBV5-1|13|TRBJ2-4|NA
TGCGCCAGCAGCGGGGGACAGGGAAACATTCAGTACTTC
CASSGGQGNIQYF
>TRBD1|TRBV9|15|TRBJ1-2|NA
TGTGCCAGCAGCGACGGGACAGGGGAAGGCTATGGCTACACCTTC
CASSDGTGEGYGYTF
>TRBD1|TRBV7-2|13|TRBJ1-1|NA
TGTGCCAGCAGGGGCGGACAGGGTTTTGAAGCTTTCTTT
CASRGGQGFEAFF
>TRBD2|TRBV20-1|12|TRBJ2-3|few
TGCAGTGCTAGAGGAGCGGGGGATACGCAGTATTTT
CSARGAGDTQYF
>NA|TRBV7-9|13|TRBJ1-3|many
TGTGCCAGCAGCCAGGGTCTTGGAAACACCATATATTTT
CASSQGLGNTIYF
>NA|TRBV4-3|20|TRBJ2-3|few
TGCGCCAGCAGCCAAGCGAATGAAGGGGCCTCGGGGTGGGGCACAGATACGCAGTATTTT
CASSQANEGASGWGTDTQYF
>NA|TRBV7-6|16|TRBJ2-3|many
TGTGCCAGCAGCCTTGGGGCGTCGACGATGACAGATACGCAGTATTTT
CASSLGASTMTDTQYF
>TRBD1|TRBV2|14|TRBJ2-3|few
TGTGCCAGTGCAACCAGGGGGTTACAGGATACGCAGTATTTT
CASATRGLQDTQYF
>TRBD1|TRBV5-1|15|TRBJ1-1|NA
TGCGCCAGCAGCTTGGCCGTGGCAGGGGGTGATGAAGCTTTCTTT
CASSLAVAGGDEAFF
>NA|TRBV6-5|14|TRBJ1-3|NA
TGTGCCAGCAGTTTCGAGAGCTCTGGAAACACCATATATTTT
CASSFESSGNTIYF
>NA|TRBV12-3/TRBV12-4|16|TRBJ2-1|many
TGTGCCAGCACCCGGAGGGGGTTAAGCTCCTACAATGAGCAGTTCTTC
CASTRRGLSSYNEQFF
>NA|TRBV3-1|13|TRBJ2-1|few
TGTGCCAGCAGCCAAGATAGGCACAATGAGCAGTTCTTC
CASSQDRHNEQFF
>TRBD1|TRBV4-1|15|TRBJ1-2|NA
TGCGCCAGCAGACCCGGACAGGGGCTCTTGTATGGCTACACCTTC
CASRPGQGLLYGYTF
>NA|TRBV7-9|15|TRBJ1-2|few
TGTGCCAGCAGCTTAGGGTCAGCGGGAGTATATGGCTACACCTTC
CASSLGSAGVYGYTF
>NA|TRBV4-1|13|TRBJ1-5|NA
TGCGCCAGCAGCCAAGACGAGGAGGGATCCCAGCATTTT
CASSQDEEGSQHF
>NA|TRBV14|15|TRBJ1-1|NA
TGTGCCAGCAGCCAAAGAATTGGGTCCCGTTACGAAGCTTTCTTT
CASSQRIGSRYEAFF
>NA|TRBV10-3|13|TRBJ1-5|few
TGTGCCATCAGTGGGGGGGTGAATCAGCCCCAGCATTTT
CAISGGVNQPQHF
>NA|TRBV18|14|TRBJ1-1|few
TGTGCCAGCTCACCGGGGCGCGGGGACACTGAAGCTTTCTTT
CASSPGRGDTEAFF
>NA|TRBV18|15|TRBJ1-1|NA
TGTGCCAGCTCACTAAATTCACGGTTCGGCACTGAAGCTTTCTTT
CASSLNSRFGTEAFF
>NA|TRBV10-3|12|TRBJ1-1|NA
TGTGCCATCCGCAGGGAGAACACTGAAGCTTTCTTT
CAIRRENTEAFF
>NA|TRBV11-2|20|TRBJ2-6|few
TGTGCCAGCAGCTTAGTTTCCTCGTGGACGGACAGCTCTGGGGCCAACGTCCTGACTTTC
CASSLVSSWTDSSGANVLTF
>NA|TRBV6-6|13|TRBJ2-7|few
TGTGCCAGCAGGACCCGGGTCATCTACGAGCAGTACTTC
CASRTRVIYEQYF
>NA|TRBV4-1|13|TRBJ1-4|NA
TGCGCCAGCAGCCCCAGACTGTATGAAAAACTGTTTTTT
CASSPRLYEKLFF
>NA|TRBV18|13|TRBJ1-1|NA
TGTGCCAGCTCACCAGGGGAGGAGACTGAAGCTTTCTTT
CASSPGEETEAFF
>NA|TRBV6-2/TRBV6-3|13|TRBJ1-5|few
TGTGCCAGCGTCCGGTTCGGCAATCAGCCCCAGCATTTT
CASVRFGNQPQHF
>TRBD2|TRBV7-9|14|TRBJ2-2|NA
TGTGCCAGCAGACCAGGACTAGCGGTGGGGGAGCTGTTTTTT
CASRPGLAVGELFF
>NA|TRBV20-1|13|TRBJ1-1|few
TGCAGTGCTAGAAGGGACAAAATCACTGAAGCTTTCTTT
CSARRDKITEAFF
>NA|TRBV5-1|13|TRBJ2-3|many
TGCGCCAGCGGGGAGATCAAGGCAGATACGCAGTATTTT
CASGEIKADTQYF
>NA|TRBV5-5|15|TRBJ1-1|few
TGTGCCAGCAGCCCGGTGGGGGTAGGGAACACTGAAGCTTTCTTT
CASSPVGVGNTEAFF
>NA|TRBV5-1|16|TRBJ1-3|few
TGCGCCAGCAGCTTGGGACCTCAGGGAACCGGAAACACCATATATTTT
CASSLGPQGTGNTIYF
>NA|TRBV5-1|15|TRBJ2-7|few
TGCGCCAGCAGCGGGGGGGCAGACAGGTACTACGAGCAGTACTTC
CASSGGADRYYEQYF
>NA|TRBV7-9|15|TRBJ2-1|NA
TGTGCCAGCACCCCCCTACCGAGCTCCTACAATGAGCAGTTCTTC
CASTPLPSSYNEQFF
>TRBD2|TRBV20-1|16|TRBJ2-3|many
TGCAGTGCTTCCGGGACTAGCGGGGTTAGCACAGATACGCAGTATTTT
CSASGTSGVSTDTQYF
>TRBD2|TRBV3-1|15|TRBJ2-3|many
TGTGCCAGCAGCCAAGCTAGCGGGGGGGCAGATACGCAGTATTTT
CASSQASGGADTQYF
>NA|TRBV7-2|15|TRBJ1-3|few
TGTGCCAGCAGCACTTTTAGGGGCTCTGGAAACACCATATATTTT
CASSTFRGSGNTIYF
>NA|TRBV6-5|15|TRBJ2-2|NA
TGTGCCAGCAGCCCCCCGGGACATTACACCGGGGAGCTGTTTTTT
CASSPPGHYTGELFF
>NA|TRBV5-1|15|TRBJ2-7|many
TGCGCCAGCAGCTTGGGGGCCACTAACTCCTACGAGCAGTACTTC
CASSLGATNSYEQYF
>NA|TRBV11-3|14|TRBJ2-3|few
TGTGCCAGCAGCTTAGGTGGGGTTTCAGATACGCAGTATTTT
CASSLGGVSDTQYF
>NA|TRBV6-2/TRBV6-3|17|TRBJ2-2|NA
TGTGCCAGCAGTAGAGGACCCCGTGGGAGTTATACCGGGGAGCTGTTTTTT
CASSRGPRGSYTGELFF
>TRBD1|TRBV6-5|16|TRBJ1-6|NA
TGTGCCAGCAGCTCAAGGTCGAGAGGGGGCAATTCACCCCTCCACTTT
CASSSRSRGGNSPLHF
>TRBD1|TRBV18|13|TRBJ1-1|few
TGTGCCAGCGCGACAGGGGCGAACACTGAAGCTTTCTTT
CASATGANTEAFF
>TRBD1|TRBV6-1|14|TRBJ1-1|few
TGTGCCAGCAGTGAAGCCTCTTTAGGGGGCACAGCTTTCTTT
CASSEASLGGTAFF
>TRBD1|TRBV5-1|18|TRBJ1-2|few
TGCGCCAGCAGCTTGGGAGTGACTTGGACAGGGTTAGTCTATGGCTACACCTTC
CASSLGVTWTGLVYGYTF